This paragraph covers one T cell receptor beta chain sequence. Antigen unknown. The data were obtained in a study of shared clonotypes between healthy human individuals. General study points: Sequencing depth was expected to influence donor clonotype sharing.

Every immunoSEQ plate was one replicate of a subset's evenly spread DNA. Assay: immunoSEQ multiplex PCR; the TCRdb copy retains only in-frame clones and omits some. The sample consists of fewer than 650,000 clones, approximately 80% of them appearing once. Approximately 91 million PBMCs supplied genomic DNA for unsorted samples. The material sequenced was PBMCs. The TCR was taken from a woman in her forties in good health. Some clones in this sample may be carry-over from other donors' samples.

This CDR3 reads CASSEAVNGYTF. CDR3 coding DNA: TGTGCCAGCAGTGAGGCGGTTAATGGCTACACCTTC. The chain uses TRBV28 and TRBJ1-2; D gene ambiguous. CDR1 and CDR2 from the germline V gene are MDHEN and SYDVKM. Trimming cost V 5 bases and J 6 bases, with 10 bases left between them. This CDR3 region has 12 residues.